This T cell receptor (beta chain) was recorded in a study of T-cell memory formation after mild COVID-19. Germline values: CDR1 KGHDR, CDR2 SFDVKD. Trimming stripped 2 bases from V and 0 bases from J, with 10 bases between. The CDR3 sequence is 16 residues long. TCRdb re-derived calls from the 5' RACE reads in MiXCR, one entry per CDR3 protein. The sample yields 580,000 or so distinct CDR3 sequences, 17% seen once. The chain recombines TRBV24-1 with TRBJ1-5; D gene uncertain. The sequence came from an adult woman who had mild COVID-19 (a few samples of this study predate the infection). Cell type and time point are not known. The specimen sequenced was PBMCs or a T cell subset sorted from them (not recorded which). This CDR3 is CATSDSTYYSNQPQHF. The DNA for the CDR3 is TGTGCCACCAGTGATTCGACATATTATAGCAATCAGCCCCAGCATTTT.